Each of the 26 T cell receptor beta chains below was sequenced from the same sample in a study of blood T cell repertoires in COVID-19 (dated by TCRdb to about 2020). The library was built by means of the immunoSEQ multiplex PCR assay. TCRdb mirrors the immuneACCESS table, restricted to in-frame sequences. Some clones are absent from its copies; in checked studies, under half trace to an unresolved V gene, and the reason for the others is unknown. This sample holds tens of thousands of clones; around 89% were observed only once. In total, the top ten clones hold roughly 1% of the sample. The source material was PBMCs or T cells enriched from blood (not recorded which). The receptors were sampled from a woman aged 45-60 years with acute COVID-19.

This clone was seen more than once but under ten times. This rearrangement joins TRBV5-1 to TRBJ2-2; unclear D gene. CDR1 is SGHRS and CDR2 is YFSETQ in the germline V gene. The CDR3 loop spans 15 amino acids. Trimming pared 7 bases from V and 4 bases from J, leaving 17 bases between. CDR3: CASRLTGSPTGELFF. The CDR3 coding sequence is TGCGCCAGCCGTCTGACGGGTAGCCCCACCGGGGAGCTGTTTTTT.

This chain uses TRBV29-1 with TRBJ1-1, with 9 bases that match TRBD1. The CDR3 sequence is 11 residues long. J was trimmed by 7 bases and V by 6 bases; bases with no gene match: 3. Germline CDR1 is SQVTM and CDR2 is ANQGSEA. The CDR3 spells CSVGTGSEAFF. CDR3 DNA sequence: TGCAGCGTAGGGACAGGGAGTGAAGCTTTCTTT. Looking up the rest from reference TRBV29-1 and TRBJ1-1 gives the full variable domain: SAVISQKPSRDICQRGTSLTIQCQVDSQVTMMFWYRQQPGQSLTLIATANQGSEATYESGFVIDKFPISRPNLTFSTLTVSNMSPEDSSIYLCSVGTGSEAFFGQGTRLTVV.

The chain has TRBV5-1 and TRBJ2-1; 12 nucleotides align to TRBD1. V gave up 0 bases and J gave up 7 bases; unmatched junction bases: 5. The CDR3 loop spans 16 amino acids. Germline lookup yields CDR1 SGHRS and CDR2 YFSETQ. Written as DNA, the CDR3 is TGCGCCAGCAGCTTGGTTGGGACAGGGGGCTTTAATGAGCAGTTCTTC. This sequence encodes CASSLVGTGGFNEQFF.

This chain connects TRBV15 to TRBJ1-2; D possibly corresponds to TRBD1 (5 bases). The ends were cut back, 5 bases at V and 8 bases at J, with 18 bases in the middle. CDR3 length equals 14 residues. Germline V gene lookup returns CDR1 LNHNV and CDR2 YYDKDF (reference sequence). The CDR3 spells CATSAIRGSGGYTF. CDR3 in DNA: TGTGCCACCAGCGCGATACGGGGGTCGGGCGGCTACACCTTC.

CDR3 DNA: TGTGCTAGTGGGAGTGGACTAGCGGGAGGCACAGATACGCAGTATTTT. Translating it yields CASGSGLAGGTDTQYF. The chain recombines TRBV12-5 with TRBJ2-3; 13 bases map to TRBD2. The CDR3 length is 16 residues. V shed 6 bases, J shed 1 base, and the junction held 4 bases outside the gene matches. Per the germline V gene, CDR1 is LGHNT and CDR2 is FRNRAP.

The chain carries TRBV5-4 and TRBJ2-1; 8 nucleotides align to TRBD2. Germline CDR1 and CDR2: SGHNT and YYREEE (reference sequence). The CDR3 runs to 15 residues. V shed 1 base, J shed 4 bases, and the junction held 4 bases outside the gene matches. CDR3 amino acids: CASSLHGRGYNEQFF. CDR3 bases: TGTGCCAGCAGCTTGCACGGGAGGGGTTACAATGAGCAGTTCTTC.

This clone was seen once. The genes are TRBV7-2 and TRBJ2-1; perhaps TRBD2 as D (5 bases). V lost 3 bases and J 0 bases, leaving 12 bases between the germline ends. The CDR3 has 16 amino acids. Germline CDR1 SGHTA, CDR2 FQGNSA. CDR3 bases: TGTGCCAGCAGCTTCCTTGGGAGTAGCTCCTACAATGAGCAGTTCTTC. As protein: CASSFLGSSSYNEQFF.

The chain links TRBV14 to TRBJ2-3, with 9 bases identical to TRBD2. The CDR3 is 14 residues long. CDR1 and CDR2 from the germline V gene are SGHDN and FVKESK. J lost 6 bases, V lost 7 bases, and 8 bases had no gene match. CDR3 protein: CASTPRAGGDTQYF. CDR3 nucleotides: TGTGCCAGCACCCCTCGGGCGGGGGGGGATACGCAGTATTTT.

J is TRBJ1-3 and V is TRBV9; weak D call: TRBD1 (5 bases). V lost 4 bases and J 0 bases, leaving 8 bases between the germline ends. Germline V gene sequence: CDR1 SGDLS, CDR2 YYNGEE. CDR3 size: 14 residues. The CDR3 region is CASSQGSSGNTIYF. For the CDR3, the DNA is TGTGCCAGCAGCCAGGGAAGCTCTGGAAACACCATATATTTT. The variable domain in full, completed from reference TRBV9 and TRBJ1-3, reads DSGVTQTPKHLITATGQRVTLRCSPRSGDLSVYWYQQSLDQGLQFLIQYYNGEERAKGNILERFSAQQFPDLHSELNLSSLELGDSALYFCASSQGSSGNTIYFGEGSWLTVV.

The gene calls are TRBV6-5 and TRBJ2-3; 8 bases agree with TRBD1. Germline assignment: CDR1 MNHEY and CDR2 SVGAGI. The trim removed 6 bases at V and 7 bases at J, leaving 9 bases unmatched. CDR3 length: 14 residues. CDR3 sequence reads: CASSPDRGINTQYF. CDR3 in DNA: TGTGCCAGCAGCCCCGACAGGGGCATTAATACGCAGTATTTT.

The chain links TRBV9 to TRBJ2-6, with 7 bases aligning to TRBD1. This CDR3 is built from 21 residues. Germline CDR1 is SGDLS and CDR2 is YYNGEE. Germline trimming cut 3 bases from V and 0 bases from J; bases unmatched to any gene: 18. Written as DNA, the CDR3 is TGTGCCAGCAGCGCGTCCCGGGACAGTCTATTTCAAACCTCTGGGGCCAACGTCCTGACTTTC. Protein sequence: CASSASRDSLFQTSGANVLTF. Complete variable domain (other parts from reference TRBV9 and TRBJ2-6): DSGVTQTPKHLITATGQRVTLRCSPRSGDLSVYWYQQSLDQGLQFLIQYYNGEERAKGNILERFSAQQFPDLHSELNLSSLELGDSALYFCASSASRDSLFQTSGANVLTFGAGSRLTVL.

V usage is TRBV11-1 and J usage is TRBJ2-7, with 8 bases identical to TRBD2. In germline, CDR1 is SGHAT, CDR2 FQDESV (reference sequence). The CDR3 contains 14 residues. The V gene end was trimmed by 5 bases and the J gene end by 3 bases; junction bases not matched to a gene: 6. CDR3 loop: CASSRAGTSYEQYF. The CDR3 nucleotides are TGTGCCAGCAGCAGGGCCGGGACTAGCTACGAGCAGTACTTC. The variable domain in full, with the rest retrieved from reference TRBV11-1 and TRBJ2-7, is EAEVAQSPRYKITEKSQAVAFWCDPISGHATLYWYRQILGQGPELLVQFQDESVVDDSQLPKDRFSAERLKGVDSTLKIQPAELGDSAMYLCASSRAGTSYEQYFGPGTRLTVT.

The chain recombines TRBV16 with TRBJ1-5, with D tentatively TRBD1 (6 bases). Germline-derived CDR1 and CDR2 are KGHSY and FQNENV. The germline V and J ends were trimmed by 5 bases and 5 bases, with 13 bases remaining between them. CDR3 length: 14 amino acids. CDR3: CASSYGTIDQPQHF. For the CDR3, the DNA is TGTGCCAGCAGCTATGGGACAATTGATCAGCCCCAGCATTTT.

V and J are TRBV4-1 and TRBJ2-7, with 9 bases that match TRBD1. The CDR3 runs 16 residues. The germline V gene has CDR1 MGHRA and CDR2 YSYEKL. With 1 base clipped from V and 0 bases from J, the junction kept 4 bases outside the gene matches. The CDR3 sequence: CASSQAGQGLSYEQYF. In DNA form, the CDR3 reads TGCGCCAGCAGCCAAGCGGGACAGGGCCTCTCCTACGAGCAGTACTTC.

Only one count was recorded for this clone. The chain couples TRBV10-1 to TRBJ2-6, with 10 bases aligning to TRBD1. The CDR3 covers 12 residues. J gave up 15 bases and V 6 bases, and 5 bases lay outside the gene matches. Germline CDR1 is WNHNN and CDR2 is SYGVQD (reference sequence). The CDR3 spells CASRDRGSALTF. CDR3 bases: TGCGCCAGCAGGGACAGGGGGTCTGCCCTGACTTTC.

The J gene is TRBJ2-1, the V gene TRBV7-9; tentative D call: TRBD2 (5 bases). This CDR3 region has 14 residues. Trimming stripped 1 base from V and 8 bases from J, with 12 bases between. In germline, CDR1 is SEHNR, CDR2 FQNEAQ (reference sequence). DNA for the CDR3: TGTGCCAGCAGCTTAGGAGTGGCGAGGGATGAGCAGTTCTTC. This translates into CASSLGVARDEQFF. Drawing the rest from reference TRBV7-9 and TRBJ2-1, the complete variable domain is DTGVSQNPRHKITKRGQNVTFRCDPISEHNRLYWYRQTLGQGPEFLTYFQNEAQLEKSRLLSDRFSAERPKGSFSTLEIQRTEQGDSAMYLCASSLGVARDEQFFGPGTRLTVL.

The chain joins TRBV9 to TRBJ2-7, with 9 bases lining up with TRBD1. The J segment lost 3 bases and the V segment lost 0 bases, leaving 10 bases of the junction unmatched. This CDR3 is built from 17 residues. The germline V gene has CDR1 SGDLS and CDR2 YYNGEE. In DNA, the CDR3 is TGTGCCAGCAGCGTAGCTAGTACAGGGGGCTCGGTCTACGAGCAGTACTTC. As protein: CASSVASTGGSVYEQYF.

The CDR3 nucleotides read TGTGCCAGCAGTTTTTCAGGGGGACGTCATGAGCAGTTCTTC. Protein: CASSFSGGRHEQFF. The J gene is TRBJ2-1, the V gene TRBV27, with 7 bases lining up with TRBD1. This CDR3 is built from 14 residues. Germline V gene sequence: CDR1 MNHEY, CDR2 SMNVEV (reference sequence). After removal of 3 bases from V and 8 bases from J, the junction contained 7 bases not matched to a gene.

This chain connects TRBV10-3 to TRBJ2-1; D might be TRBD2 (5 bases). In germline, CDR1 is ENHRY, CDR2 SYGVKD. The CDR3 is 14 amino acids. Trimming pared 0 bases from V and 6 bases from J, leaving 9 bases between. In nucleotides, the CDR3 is TGTGCCATCAGTGAGTCAGCTAGCCCCAATGAGCAGTTCTTC. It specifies CAISESASPNEQFF.

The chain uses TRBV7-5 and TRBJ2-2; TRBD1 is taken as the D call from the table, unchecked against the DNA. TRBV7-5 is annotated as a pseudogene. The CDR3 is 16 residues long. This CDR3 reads CVRSLVGTGQTGELFF. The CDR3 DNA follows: TGTGTCAGAAGCTTAGTTGGGACAGGGCAAACCGGGGAGCTGTTTTTT.

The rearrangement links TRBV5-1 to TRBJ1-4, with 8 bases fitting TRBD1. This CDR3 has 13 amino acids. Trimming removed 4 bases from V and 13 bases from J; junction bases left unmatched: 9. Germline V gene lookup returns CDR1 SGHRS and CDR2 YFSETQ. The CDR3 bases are TGCGCCAGCAGCATATCCCGGGACAGGCGACTGTTTTTT. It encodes CASSISRDRRLFF.

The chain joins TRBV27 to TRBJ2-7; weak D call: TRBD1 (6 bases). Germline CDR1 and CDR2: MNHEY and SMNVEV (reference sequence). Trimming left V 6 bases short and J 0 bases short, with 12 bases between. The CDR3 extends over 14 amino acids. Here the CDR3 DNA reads TGTGCCAGCAGGAGGCAGGGGACCTCCTACGAGCAGTACTTC. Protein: CASRRQGTSYEQYF.

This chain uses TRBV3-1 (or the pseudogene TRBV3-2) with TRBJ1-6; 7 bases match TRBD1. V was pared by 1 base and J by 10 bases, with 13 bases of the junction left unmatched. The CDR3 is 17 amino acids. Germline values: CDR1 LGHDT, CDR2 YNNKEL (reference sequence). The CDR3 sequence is CASSQGSYGTEASPLHF. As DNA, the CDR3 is TGTGCCAGCAGCCAAGGTTCGTACGGGACAGAGGCATCACCCCTCCACTTT.

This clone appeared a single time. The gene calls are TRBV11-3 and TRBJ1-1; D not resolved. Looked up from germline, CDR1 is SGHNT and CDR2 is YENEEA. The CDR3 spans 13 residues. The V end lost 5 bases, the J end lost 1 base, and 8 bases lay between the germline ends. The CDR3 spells CASSPFSNTEAFF. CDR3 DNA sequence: TGTGCCAGCAGCCCCTTTTCGAACACTGAAGCTTTCTTT.

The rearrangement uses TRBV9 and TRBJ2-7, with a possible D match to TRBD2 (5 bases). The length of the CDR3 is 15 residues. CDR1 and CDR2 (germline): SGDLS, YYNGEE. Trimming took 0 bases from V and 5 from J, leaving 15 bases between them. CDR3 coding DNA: TGTGCCAGCAGCGTAGTTGAGGGAGACACCCACGAGCAGTACTTC. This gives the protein CASSVVEGDTHEQYF.

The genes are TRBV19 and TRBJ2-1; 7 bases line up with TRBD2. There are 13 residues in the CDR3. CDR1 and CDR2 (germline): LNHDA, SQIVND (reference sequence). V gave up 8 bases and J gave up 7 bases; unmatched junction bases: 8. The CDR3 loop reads CASASGPGNEQFF. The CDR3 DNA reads TGTGCCAGTGCTAGCGGTCCTGGAAATGAGCAGTTCTTC. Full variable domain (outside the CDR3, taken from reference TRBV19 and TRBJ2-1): DGGITQSPKYLFRKEGQNVTLSCEQNLNHDAMYWYRQDPGQGLRLIYYSQIVNDFQKGDIAEGYSVSREKKESFPLTVTSAQKNPTAFYLCASASGPGNEQFFGPGTRLTVL.